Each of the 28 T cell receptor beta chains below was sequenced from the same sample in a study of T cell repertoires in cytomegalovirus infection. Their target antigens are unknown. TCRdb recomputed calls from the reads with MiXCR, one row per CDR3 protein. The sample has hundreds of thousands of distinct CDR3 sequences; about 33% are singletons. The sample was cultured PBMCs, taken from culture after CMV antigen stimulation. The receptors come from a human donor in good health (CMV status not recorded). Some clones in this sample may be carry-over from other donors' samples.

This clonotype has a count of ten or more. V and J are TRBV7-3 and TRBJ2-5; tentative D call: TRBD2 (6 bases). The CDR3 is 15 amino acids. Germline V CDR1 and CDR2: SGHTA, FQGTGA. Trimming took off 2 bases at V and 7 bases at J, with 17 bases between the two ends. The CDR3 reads CASSLGGNNRGTQYF. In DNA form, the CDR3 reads TGTGCCAGCAGCTTAGGCGGGAATAATCGTGGGACCCAGTACTTC. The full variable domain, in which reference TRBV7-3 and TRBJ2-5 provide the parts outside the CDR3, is GAGVSQTPSNKVTEKGKYVELRCDPISGHTALYWYRQSLGQGPEFLIYFQGTGAADDSGLPNDRFFAVRPEGSVSTLKIQRTERGDSAVYLCASSLGGNNRGTQYFGPGTRLLVL.

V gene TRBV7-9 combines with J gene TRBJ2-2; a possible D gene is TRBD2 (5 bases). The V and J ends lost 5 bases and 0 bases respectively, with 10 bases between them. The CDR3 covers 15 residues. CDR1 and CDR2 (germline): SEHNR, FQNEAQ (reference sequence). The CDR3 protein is CASSQPGSNTGELFF. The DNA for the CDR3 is TGTGCCAGCAGCCAGCCGGGGTCGAACACCGGGGAGCTGTTTTTT.

CDR3 sequence reads: CASSPQRRGGLNTEAFF. The CDR3 DNA reads as TGTGCCAGCAGTCCTCAGCGGAGGGGAGGGCTGAACACTGAAGCTTTCTTT. The genes are TRBV6-2 or TRBV6-3 and TRBJ1-1; D may be TRBD1 (5 bases). This CDR3 has 17 residues. The V and J ends lost 5 bases and 0 bases respectively, with 19 bases between them. From germline, CDR1 is MNHEY and CDR2 SVGEGT.

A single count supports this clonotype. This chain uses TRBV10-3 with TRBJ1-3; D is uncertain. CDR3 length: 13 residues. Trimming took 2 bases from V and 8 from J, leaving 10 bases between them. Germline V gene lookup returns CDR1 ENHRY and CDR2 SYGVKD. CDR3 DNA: TGTGCCATCAGTGAGACCGACGCGGACACCATATATTTT. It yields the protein CAISETDADTIYF.

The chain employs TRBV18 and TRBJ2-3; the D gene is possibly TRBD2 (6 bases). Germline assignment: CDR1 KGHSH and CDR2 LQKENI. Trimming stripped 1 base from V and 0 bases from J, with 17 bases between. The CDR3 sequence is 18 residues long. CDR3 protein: CASSPREGLTPSTDTQYF. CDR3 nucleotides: TGTGCCAGCTCACCACGGGAAGGACTAACCCCTAGCACAGATACGCAGTATTTT.

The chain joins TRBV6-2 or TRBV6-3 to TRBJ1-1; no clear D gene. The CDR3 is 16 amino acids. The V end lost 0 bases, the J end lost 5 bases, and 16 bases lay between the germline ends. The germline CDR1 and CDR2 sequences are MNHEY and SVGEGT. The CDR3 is CASSYSGMGLGTEAFF. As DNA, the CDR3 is TGTGCCAGCAGTTACTCAGGAATGGGATTGGGGACTGAAGCTTTCTTT.

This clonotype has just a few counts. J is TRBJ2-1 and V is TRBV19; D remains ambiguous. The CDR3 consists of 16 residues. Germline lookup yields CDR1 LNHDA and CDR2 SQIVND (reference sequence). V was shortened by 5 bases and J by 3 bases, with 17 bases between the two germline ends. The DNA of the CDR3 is TGTGCCAGTAGTTTTCCGGACGTATCTGACTACAATGAGCAGTTCTTC. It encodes CASSFPDVSDYNEQFF.

CDR3 sequence (DNA): TGTGCCATCAGTGACACCGGGACTAGGGAGACCCAGTACTTC. This sequence encodes CAISDTGTRETQYF. The chain links TRBV10-3 to TRBJ2-5, with 8 bases fitting TRBD2. The length of the CDR3 is 14 residues. Germline trimming cut 3 bases from V and 5 bases from J; bases unmatched to any gene: 5. Looked up from germline, CDR1 is ENHRY and CDR2 is SYGVKD.

This CDR3 reads CSATGQNTGELFF. CDR3 DNA sequence: TGCAGCGCCACGGGACAGAACACCGGGGAGCTGTTTTTT. The rearrangement joins TRBV29-1 to TRBJ2-2; the D gene is possibly TRBD1 (6 bases). The ends were cut back, 7 bases at V and 1 base at J, with 10 bases in the middle. Germline CDR1 and CDR2: SQVTM and ANQGSEA. This CDR3 has 13 residues.

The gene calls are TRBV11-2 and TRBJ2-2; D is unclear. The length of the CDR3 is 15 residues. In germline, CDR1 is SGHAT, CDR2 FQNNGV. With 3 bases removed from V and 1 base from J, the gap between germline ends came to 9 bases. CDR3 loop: CASSFRVGNTGELFF. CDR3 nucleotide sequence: TGTGCCAGCAGCTTCCGGGTGGGGAACACCGGGGAGCTGTTTTTT.

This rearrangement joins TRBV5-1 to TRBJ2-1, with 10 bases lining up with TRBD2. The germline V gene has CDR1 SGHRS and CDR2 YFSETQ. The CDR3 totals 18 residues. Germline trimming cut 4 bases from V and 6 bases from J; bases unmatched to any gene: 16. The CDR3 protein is CASSQAFLLAGVLNEQFF. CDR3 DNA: TGCGCCAGCAGCCAAGCCTTTCTTCTAGCGGGAGTTCTCAATGAGCAGTTCTTC.

The CDR3 loop reads CSVRRQGEMEAFF. CDR3 sequence (DNA): TGCAGCGTCCGAAGACAGGGGGAAATGGAAGCTTTCTTT. The chain joins TRBV29-1 to TRBJ1-1; 9 bases map to TRBD1. Germline loops: CDR1 SQVTM, CDR2 ANQGSEA. V shed 6 bases and J 8 bases; nucleotides not matched to a gene: 10. The CDR3 contains 13 residues.

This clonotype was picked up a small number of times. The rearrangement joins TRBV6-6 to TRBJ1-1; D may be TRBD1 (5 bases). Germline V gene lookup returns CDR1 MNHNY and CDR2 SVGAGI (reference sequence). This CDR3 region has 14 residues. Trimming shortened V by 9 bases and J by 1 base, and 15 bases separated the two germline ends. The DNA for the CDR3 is TGTGCCAGTATCTATGGGGGGTCGAACACTGAAGCTTTCTTT. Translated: CASIYGGSNTEAFF.

DNA for the CDR3: TGTGCCAGCAGCGTAGAGGGACAGGGGAATACTGAAGCTTTCTTT. This gives the protein CASSVEGQGNTEAFF. The rearrangement joins TRBV9 to TRBJ1-1, with TRBD1 identical over 10 bases. V was pared by 0 bases and J by 5 bases, with 4 bases of the junction left unmatched. The germline gives CDR1 SGDLS, CDR2 YYNGEE. This CDR3 has 15 residues.

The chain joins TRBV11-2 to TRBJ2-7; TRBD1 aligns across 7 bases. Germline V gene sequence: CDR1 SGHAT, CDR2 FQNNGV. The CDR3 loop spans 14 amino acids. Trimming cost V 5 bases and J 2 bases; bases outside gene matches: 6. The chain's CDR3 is CASSVRQGPYEQYV. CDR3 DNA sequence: TGTGCCAGCAGCGTGAGACAGGGCCCCTACGAGCAGTACGTC.

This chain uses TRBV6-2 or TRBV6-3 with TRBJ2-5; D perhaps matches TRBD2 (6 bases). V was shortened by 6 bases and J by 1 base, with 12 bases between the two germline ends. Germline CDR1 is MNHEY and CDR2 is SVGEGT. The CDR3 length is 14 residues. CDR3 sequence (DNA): TGTGCCAGCAGCCACGGGACTCGCCAAGAGACCCAGTACTTC. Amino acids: CASSHGTRQETQYF.

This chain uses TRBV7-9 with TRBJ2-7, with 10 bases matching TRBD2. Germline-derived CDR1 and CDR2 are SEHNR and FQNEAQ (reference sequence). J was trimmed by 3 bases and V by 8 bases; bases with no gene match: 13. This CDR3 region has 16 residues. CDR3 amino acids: CASALASGSFIYEQYF. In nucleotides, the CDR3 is TGTGCCAGCGCACTTGCTAGCGGGAGTTTCATCTACGAGCAGTACTTC.

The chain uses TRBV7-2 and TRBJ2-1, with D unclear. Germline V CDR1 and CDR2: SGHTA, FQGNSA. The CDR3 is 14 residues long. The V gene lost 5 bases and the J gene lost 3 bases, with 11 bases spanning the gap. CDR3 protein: CASSPPLNYNEQFF. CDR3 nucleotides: TGTGCCAGCAGCCCCCCCCTGAACTACAATGAGCAGTTCTTC.

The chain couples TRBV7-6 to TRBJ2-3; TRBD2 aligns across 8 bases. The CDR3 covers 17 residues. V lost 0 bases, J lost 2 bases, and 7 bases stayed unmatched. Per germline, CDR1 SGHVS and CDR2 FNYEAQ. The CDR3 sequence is CASSLARTSGHTDTQYF. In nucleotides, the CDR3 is TGTGCCAGCAGCTTAGCGAGAACTAGCGGTCACACAGATACGCAGTATTTT.

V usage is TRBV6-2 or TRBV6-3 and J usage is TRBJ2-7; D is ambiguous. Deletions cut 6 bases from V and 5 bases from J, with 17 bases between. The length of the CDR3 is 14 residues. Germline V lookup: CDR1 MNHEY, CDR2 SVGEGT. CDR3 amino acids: CASSEALPNHEQYF. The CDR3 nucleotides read TGTGCCAGCAGCGAGGCCCTACCAAACCACGAGCAGTACTTC.

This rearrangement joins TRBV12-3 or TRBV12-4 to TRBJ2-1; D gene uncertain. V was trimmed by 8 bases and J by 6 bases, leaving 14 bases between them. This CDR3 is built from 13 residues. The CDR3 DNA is TGTGCCAGCGGCCCGGTGACCCTCAATGAGCAGTTCTTC. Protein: CASGPVTLNEQFF.

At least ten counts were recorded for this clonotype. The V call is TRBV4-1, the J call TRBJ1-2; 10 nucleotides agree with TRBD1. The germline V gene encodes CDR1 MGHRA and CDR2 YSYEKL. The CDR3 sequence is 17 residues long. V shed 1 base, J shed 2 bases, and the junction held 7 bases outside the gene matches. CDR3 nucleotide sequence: TGCGCCAGCAGCCAAGGGGTCGGGACAGGGGTAAACTATGGCTACACCTTC. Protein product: CASSQGVGTGVNYGYTF.

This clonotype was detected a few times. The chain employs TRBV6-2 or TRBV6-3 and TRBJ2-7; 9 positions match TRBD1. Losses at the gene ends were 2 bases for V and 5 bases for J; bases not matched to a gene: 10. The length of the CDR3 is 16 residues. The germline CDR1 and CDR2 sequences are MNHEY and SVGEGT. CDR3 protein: CASSYVLGQGHDEQYF. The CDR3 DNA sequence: TGTGCCAGCAGTTACGTCCTGGGACAGGGCCATGACGAGCAGTACTTC.

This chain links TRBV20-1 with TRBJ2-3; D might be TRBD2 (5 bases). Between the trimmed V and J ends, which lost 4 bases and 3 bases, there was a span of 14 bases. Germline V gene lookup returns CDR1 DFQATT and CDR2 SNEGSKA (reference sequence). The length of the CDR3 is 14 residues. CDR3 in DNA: TGCAGTGCTAAACGGCTAGCCCGGACAGATACGCAGTATTTT. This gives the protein CSAKRLARTDTQYF.

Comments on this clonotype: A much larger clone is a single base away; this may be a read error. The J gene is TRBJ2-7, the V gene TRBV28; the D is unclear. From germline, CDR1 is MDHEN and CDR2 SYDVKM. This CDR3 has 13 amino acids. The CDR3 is CASSWTESYKQYF. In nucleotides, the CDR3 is TGTGCCAGCAGTTGGACGGAATCCTACAAGCAGTACTTC.

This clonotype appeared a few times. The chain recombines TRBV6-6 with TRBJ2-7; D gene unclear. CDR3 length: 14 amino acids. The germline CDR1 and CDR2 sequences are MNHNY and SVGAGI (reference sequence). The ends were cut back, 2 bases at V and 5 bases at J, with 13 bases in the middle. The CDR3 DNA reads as TGTGCCAGCAGTTACCTTGGGATAGGGAACGAGCAGTACTTC. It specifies CASSYLGIGNEQYF.

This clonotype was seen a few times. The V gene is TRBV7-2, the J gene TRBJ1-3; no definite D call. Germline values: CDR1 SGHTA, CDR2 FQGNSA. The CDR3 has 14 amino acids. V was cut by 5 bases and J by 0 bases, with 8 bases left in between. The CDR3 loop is CASSLDFSGNTIYF. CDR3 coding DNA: TGTGCCAGCAGCCTAGATTTCTCTGGAAACACCATATATTTT.

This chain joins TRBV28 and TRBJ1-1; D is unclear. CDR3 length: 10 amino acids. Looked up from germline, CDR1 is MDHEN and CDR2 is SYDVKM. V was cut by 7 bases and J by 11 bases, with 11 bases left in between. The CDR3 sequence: CASISRRAFF. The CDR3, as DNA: TGTGCCAGCATCTCGAGACGGGCTTTCTTT.